The 22 T cell receptor beta chains below all came from one sample that was sequenced in a study of OX40 agonist ivuxolimab in advanced cancers. The library was produced with the immunoSEQ multiplex PCR assay. Drawn from immuneACCESS, this table holds only the in-frame rearrangements with V and J called that TCRdb kept. Clones are partly lost; checked studies trace under half to an unresolved V gene and leave the rest unexplained. This sample has roughly 32,000 clones in its table, and about four fifths of those were observed once. Of the sample, around 20% is held by the ten largest clones. This specimen was CD4+ or CD8+ T cells sorted from blood, taken in a trial of the OX40 agonist ivuxolimab. These receptors were collected from an adult with an advanced solid tumor such as melanoma, head and neck, liver or kidney cancer.

This sequence joins TRBV14 and TRBJ2-5; 14 positions agree with TRBD2. The better agreement between TRBJ2-7 and the DNA end casts doubt on the J call. Per the germline V gene, CDR1 is SGHDN and CDR2 is FVKESK. This CDR3 is 17 amino acids long. The CDR3 sequence is CASSQLPGLAGGYEQYF. The CDR3 DNA reads as TGTGCCAGCAGCCAACTCCCCGGACTAGCGGGAGGCTACGAGCAGTACTTC.

The gene calls are TRBV5-1 and TRBJ2-3; 7 bases match TRBD2. Germline loops: CDR1 SGHRS, CDR2 YFSETQ. The CDR3 is made up of 15 amino acids. The V and J ends lost 4 bases and 3 bases, in that order; junction bases with no gene match: 8. CDR3 in DNA: TGCGCCAGCAGCACCGGACTAGTTTCAACAGATACGCAGTATTTT. Residues: CASSTGLVSTDTQYF.

The J gene is TRBJ2-7, the V gene TRBV19, with 9 bases identical to TRBD2. The length of the CDR3 is 14 residues. The germline V gene encodes CDR1 LNHDA and CDR2 SQIVND (reference sequence). V lost 5 bases and J lost 2; bases outside the gene matches: 4. CDR3 in amino acids: CASSSLAGAYEQYF. The CDR3 DNA follows: TGTGCCAGTAGTTCCTTAGCGGGGGCCTACGAGCAGTACTTC.

V usage is TRBV15 and J usage is TRBJ1-1, with TRBD1 identical over 11 bases. The CDR3 covers 18 residues. The germline V gene encodes CDR1 LNHNV and CDR2 YYDKDF (reference sequence). Trimming removed 0 bases from V and 4 bases from J; junction bases left unmatched: 10. The CDR3 nucleotides read TGTGCCACCAGCAGAGAACGGTCGGACAGGGGGCGCCCCACTGAAGCTTTCTTT. It yields the protein CATSRERSDRGRPTEAFF.

This clone has a single count. The chain employs TRBV15 and TRBJ1-6; D is unresolved. V lost 1 base and J lost 2, with 6 bases in between. Germline values: CDR1 LNHNV, CDR2 YYDKDF (reference sequence). CDR3 size: 15 residues. The CDR3 loop is CATSRVATYNSPLHF. The CDR3 nucleotides read TGTGCCACCAGCAGAGTAGCAACCTATAATTCACCCCTCCACTTT.

Here the CDR3 reads CASSTNRDLNTEAFF. The CDR3 coding sequence is TGTGCCAGTAGTACCAACAGGGATTTGAACACTGAAGCTTTCTTT. The rearrangement uses TRBV19 and TRBJ1-1; tentatively, D is TRBD1 (6 bases). The V end lost 4 bases, the J end lost 0 bases, and 12 bases lay between the germline ends. The germline gives CDR1 LNHDA, CDR2 SQIVND (reference sequence). This CDR3 contains 15 residues.

The V and J genes are TRBV4-1 and TRBJ2-3, with D maybe TRBD2 (6 bases). CDR1 MGHRA and CDR2 YSYEKL come from the germline V gene. V dropped 0 bases and J dropped 13 bases, with 11 bases sitting between them. The CDR3 extends over 12 amino acids. The CDR3: CASSQDPLAKYF. The CDR3 DNA reads as TGCGCCAGCAGCCAAGATCCGCTAGCGAAGTATTTT.

V is TRBV5-1 and J is TRBJ2-1, with D unresolved. The V gene lost 0 bases and the J gene lost 8 bases, with 12 bases spanning the gap. Germline V lookup: CDR1 SGHRS, CDR2 YFSETQ. This CDR3 is 14 amino acids long. DNA for the CDR3: TGCGCCAGCAGCTTGGCCCGAGAGGTCGATGAGCAGTTCTTC. This encodes CASSLAREVDEQFF.

This chain connects TRBV12-5 to TRBJ1-2; 7 bases match TRBD1. Germline CDR1 LGHNT, CDR2 FRNRAP. J gave up 8 bases and V 0 bases, and 15 bases lay outside the gene matches. The CDR3 extends over 17 amino acids. The CDR3 bases are TGTGCTAGTGGTTTGGTACTAGGTCCCGACAGGGTCGACGGCTACACCTTC. It codes for CASGLVLGPDRVDGYTF.

The chain is built from TRBV29-1 and TRBJ1-4; 7 bases fit TRBD1. Trimming cost V 7 bases and J 3 bases; bases outside gene matches: 11. The CDR3 is made up of 15 amino acids. Germline values: CDR1 SQVTM, CDR2 ANQGSEA. The CDR3 region has the DNA TGCAGCGCCCGACAGGGTTTCTTTCCTAATGAAAAACTGTTTTTT. Protein: CSARQGFFPNEKLFF.

The V gene is TRBV15, the J gene TRBJ1-5; D may be TRBD1 (6 bases). Germline-derived CDR1 and CDR2 are LNHNV and YYDKDF (reference sequence). CDR3 length: 15 amino acids. V dropped 0 bases and J dropped 3 bases, with 9 bases sitting between them. The CDR3 DNA is TGTGCCACCAGCAGAGACCGGACAGACAATCAGCCCCAGCATTTT. This gives the protein CATSRDRTDNQPQHF.

The chain employs TRBV30 and TRBJ1-4; D might be TRBD1 (5 bases). The CDR3 is 13 residues long. Trimming removed 3 bases at V and 10 bases at J, with 15 bases between. Germline CDR1 reads GTSNPN; CDR2 reads SVGIG (reference sequence). The CDR3 DNA sequence: TGTGCCTGGAGCGGGCAGGGCAGTGGAAAACTGTTTTTT. It translates to CAWSGQGSGKLFF.

The chain couples TRBV28 to TRBJ2-7, with 13 bases identical to TRBD2. CDR3 length equals 18 residues. The trim removed 5 bases at V and 2 bases at J, leaving 12 bases unmatched. In germline, CDR1 is MDHEN, CDR2 SYDVKM. As DNA, the CDR3 is TGTGCCAGCAGTACGATGGCCGGGACTAGCGGGGCTCCCTACGAGCAGTACTTC. Translation gives CASSTMAGTSGAPYEQYF. Based on the CDR3 plus reference TRBV28 and TRBJ2-7, the full variable domain is DVKVTQSSRYLVKRTGEKVFLECVQDMDHENMFWYRQDPGLGLRLIYFSYDVKMKEKGDIPEGYSVSREKKERFSLILESASTNQTSMYLCASSTMAGTSGAPYEQYFGPGTRLTVT.

This rearrangement joins TRBV2 to TRBJ1-3, with D perhaps TRBD1 (5 bases). In germline, CDR1 is SNHLY, CDR2 FYNNEI. This CDR3 is 14 amino acids long. The CDR3 is CATRVSILGNTIYF. The DNA for the CDR3 is TGTGCAACCAGGGTTTCGATTCTCGGAAACACCATATATTTT.

The chain uses TRBV28 and TRBJ2-1, with 7 bases lining up with TRBD2. Trimming cost V 8 bases and J 7 bases; bases outside gene matches: 2. The CDR3 spans 11 residues. Germline CDR1 is MDHEN and CDR2 is SYDVKM. Here the CDR3 reads CASGEGNEQFF. CDR3 coding DNA: TGTGCCAGCGGGGAGGGAAATGAGCAGTTCTTC. The whole variable domain, filled in from reference TRBV28 and TRBJ2-1, reads DVKVTQSSRYLVKRTGEKVFLECVQDMDHENMFWYRQDPGLGLRLIYFSYDVKMKEKGDIPEGYSVSREKKERFSLILESASTNQTSMYLCASGEGNEQFFGPGTRLTVL.

Written as DNA, the CDR3 is TGTGCCATCAAGCGACAGGGGATGAGCACTGAAGCTTTCTTT. It translates to CAIKRQGMSTEAFF. V and J are TRBV10-3 and TRBJ1-1; 8 positions match TRBD1. Germline CDR1 ENHRY, CDR2 SYGVKD. The CDR3 contains 14 residues. The ends lost 7 bases at V and 4 bases at J; junction bases unmatched: 8.

The CDR3 DNA sequence: TGTGCCAGCAGCGTAGGGCAGGGGATATTTGAAAAACTGTTTTTT. It specifies CASSVGQGIFEKLFF. This chain connects TRBV9 to TRBJ1-4; the D gene is possibly TRBD1 (6 bases). CDR1 and CDR2 from the germline V gene are SGDLS and YYNGEE. The CDR3 extends over 15 amino acids. V gave up 0 bases and J gave up 7 bases, with 13 bases separating them.

For the CDR3, the DNA is TGTGCCAGCCGGAGAACGGGGGGGCAAAACATTCAGTACTTC. Translated: CASRRTGGQNIQYF. V usage is TRBV2 and J usage is TRBJ2-4, with 8 bases lining up with TRBD2. J gave up 5 bases and V 8 bases, and 8 bases lay outside the gene matches. This CDR3 contains 14 residues. Germline-derived CDR1 and CDR2 are SNHLY and FYNNEI.

A few counts support this clone. The gene calls are TRBV27 and TRBJ2-3, with D tentatively TRBD2 (5 bases). This CDR3 has 17 amino acids. The V and J ends lost 6 bases and 3 bases respectively, with 22 bases between them. Germline V CDR1 and CDR2: MNHEY, SMNVEV (reference sequence). CDR3 loop: CASRTRADGLRTDTQYF. The DNA of the CDR3 is TGTGCCAGCAGGACCAGAGCGGACGGCCTTCGAACAGATACGCAGTATTTT.

The rearrangement links TRBV9 to TRBJ1-6; D gene uncertain. Germline CDR1 and CDR2: SGDLS and YYNGEE. Trimming cost V 3 bases and J 9 bases, with 10 bases left between them. The CDR3 is 13 residues long. The CDR3 region has the DNA TGTGCCAGCAGCGCGGATTCGTTTTCACCCCTCCACTTT. This codes for CASSADSFSPLHF.

In this sample, this clone turned up once. The genes are TRBV7-9 and TRBJ2-5; 12 nucleotides match TRBD1. Germline trimming cut 5 bases from V and 2 bases from J; bases unmatched to any gene: 15. The CDR3 contains 19 residues. The V gene's germline CDR1 is SEHNR and CDR2 FQNEAQ (reference sequence). Written as DNA, the CDR3 is TGTGCCAGCAGCACCGGGACAGGGGGCGGGATAGGTGGACAAGAGACCCAGTACTTC. Residues: CASSTGTGGGIGGQETQYF.

The J gene is TRBJ1-5, the V gene TRBV28; D is perhaps TRBD1 (5 bases). There are 14 residues in the CDR3. V lost 7 bases, J lost 7 bases, and 17 bases lay in between. Germline V gene lookup returns CDR1 MDHEN and CDR2 SYDVKM. For the CDR3, the DNA is TGTGCCAGCACCCAAGGGAGGGGTGGCCAGCCCCAGCATTTT. Its translation is CASTQGRGGQPQHF.